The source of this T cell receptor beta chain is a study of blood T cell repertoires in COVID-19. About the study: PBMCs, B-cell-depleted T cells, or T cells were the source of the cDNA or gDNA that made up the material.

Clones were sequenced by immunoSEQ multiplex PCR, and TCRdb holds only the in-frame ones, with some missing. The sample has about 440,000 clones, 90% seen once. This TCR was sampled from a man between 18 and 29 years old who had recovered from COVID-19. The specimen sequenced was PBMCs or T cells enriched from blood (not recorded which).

The CDR3 DNA follows: TGCGCCAGCAGCAGGACAGGGGGAAATGAGCAGTTCTTC. Amino acid sequence: CASSRTGGNEQFF. The chain carries TRBV5-1 and TRBJ2-1, with 10 positions matching TRBD1. CDR1 SGHRS and CDR2 YFSETQ come from the germline V gene. V trimming: 4 bases; J trimming: 7 bases; junction bases outside the gene matches: 2. The CDR3 consists of 13 residues.